Following are 19 T cell receptor beta chains from one sample sequenced in a study of blood T cell repertoires in COVID-19. Repertoires were generated with immunoSEQ multiplex PCR, while TCRdb's copy carries only in-frame clones and drops some. The sample comprises about 210,000 clones, 80% to 90% of which are singletons, and around 2.3% rests with the top ten. The sample was peripheral blood. All receptors come from a woman aged 40 to 50 with active or convalescent COVID-19.

J is TRBJ1-4 and V is TRBV15; D might be TRBD1 (6 bases). Per the germline V gene, CDR1 is LNHNV and CDR2 is YYDKDF (reference sequence). The CDR3 loop spans 13 amino acids. The V gene lost 0 bases and the J gene lost 12 bases, with 11 bases spanning the gap. CDR3 protein: CATSRDLGGELFF. CDR3 coding DNA: TGTGCCACCAGCAGAGATCTAGGGGGGGAACTGTTTTTT.

The V call is TRBV7-9, the J call TRBJ2-6, with TRBD1 matching over 7 bases. With V trimmed by 5 bases and J by 2 bases, 6 bases remained unmatched. The CDR3 runs to 16 residues. Germline CDR1 reads SEHNR; CDR2 reads FQNEAQ (reference sequence). The CDR3, as DNA: TGTGCCAGCAGCCCGACAGGGCCCACTGGGGCCAACGTCCTGACTTTC. Its protein product is CASSPTGPTGANVLTF. Filled out from reference TRBV7-9 and TRBJ2-6, the complete variable domain reads DTGVSQNPRHKITKRGQNVTFRCDPISEHNRLYWYRQTLGQGPEFLTYFQNEAQLEKSRLLSDRFSAERPKGSFSTLEIQRTEQGDSAMYLCASSPTGPTGANVLTFGAGSRLTVL.

V usage is TRBV7-6 and J usage is TRBJ1-5; D unclear. The CDR3 runs 15 residues. V lost 2 bases and J 0 bases, leaving 8 bases between the germline ends. The germline gives CDR1 SGHVS, CDR2 FNYEAQ. The CDR3 sequence: CASSLTGDSNQPQHF. The DNA for the CDR3 is TGTGCCAGCAGCTTAACCGGAGATAGCAATCAGCCCCAGCATTTT. The whole variable domain, remainder taken from reference TRBV7-6 and TRBJ1-5, is GAGVSQSPRYKVTKRGQDVALRCDPISGHVSLYWYRQALGQGPEFLTYFNYEAQQDKSGLPNDRFSAERPEGSISTLTIQRTEQRDSAMYRCASSLTGDSNQPQHFGDGTRLSIL.

This clone occurred a few times. The chain employs TRBV24-1 and TRBJ1-2; 11 nucleotides align to TRBD1. CDR1 and CDR2 from the germline V gene are KGHDR and SFDVKD. After removal of 4 bases from V and 4 bases from J, the junction contained 4 bases not matched to a gene. This CDR3 has 15 residues. Here the CDR3 reads CATSEPGTGGYGYTF. The CDR3 DNA reads TGTGCCACCAGTGAGCCCGGGACAGGGGGCTATGGCTACACCTTC.

V gene TRBV4-1 combines with J gene TRBJ1-1; no clear D gene. This CDR3 is 15 amino acids long. Trimming took 0 bases from V and 4 from J, leaving 12 bases between them. CDR1 and CDR2 from the germline V gene are MGHRA and YSYEKL. The DNA of the CDR3 is TGCGCCAGCAGCCAAGAAGACTGGGAGGCCACTGAAGCTTTCTTT. Translated: CASSQEDWEATEAFF.

V and J are TRBV18 and TRBJ2-7; TRBD2 agrees at 11 bases. Germline CDR1 KGHSH, CDR2 LQKENI. V gave up 5 bases and J gave up 6 bases; unmatched junction bases: 6. The CDR3 is 14 amino acids. The CDR3 DNA sequence: TGTGCCAGCTCAACCGGGACTAGCGGAGGCGAGCAGTACTTC. Protein sequence: CASSTGTSGGEQYF.

The gene calls are TRBV7-8 and TRBJ2-5; D possibly corresponds to TRBD1 (5 bases). Deletions cut 5 bases from V and 5 bases from J, with 15 bases between. Looked up from germline, CDR1 is SGHVS and CDR2 is FQNEAQ. The CDR3 extends over 14 amino acids. CDR3 nucleotide sequence: TGTGCCAGCAGCCCAGAAAGGGGCCGGGAGACCCAGTACTTC. This translates into CASSPERGRETQYF.

The genes are TRBV5-1 and TRBJ1-1, with a possible D match to TRBD1 (6 bases). This CDR3 region has 13 residues. CDR1 and CDR2 from the germline V gene are SGHRS and YFSETQ. V was clipped by 4 bases and J by 4 bases, with 11 bases between them. The CDR3, as DNA: TGCGCCAGCAGCAGAGAAGGGGGCACTGAAGCTTTCTTT. Encoded protein: CASSREGGTEAFF.

The CDR3 region is CSVEWADRGAEAFF. CDR3 sequence (DNA): TGCAGCGTTGAATGGGCCGACAGGGGGGCTGAAGCTTTCTTT. The J gene is TRBJ1-1, the V gene TRBV29-1, with 9 positions matching TRBD1. This CDR3 contains 14 residues. Germline V gene lookup returns CDR1 SQVTM and CDR2 ANQGSEA. The V and J ends lost 2 bases and 6 bases, in that order; junction bases with no gene match: 7.

V usage is TRBV7-9 and J usage is TRBJ2-1; 9 bases line up with TRBD2. V lost 3 bases, J lost 5 bases, and 8 bases stayed unmatched. This CDR3 is 16 amino acids long. Germline V lookup: CDR1 SEHNR, CDR2 FQNEAQ (reference sequence). CDR3 DNA sequence: TGTGCCAGCAGCTTCCCTAGCGGGGTATCCAACAATGAGCAGTTCTTC. It codes for CASSFPSGVSNNEQFF.

The chain uses TRBV30 and TRBJ2-7, with 7 bases aligning to TRBD1. CDR3 size: 13 residues. J was trimmed by 4 bases and V by 2 bases; bases with no gene match: 5. Germline-derived CDR1 and CDR2 are GTSNPN and SVGIG (reference sequence). The DNA for the CDR3 is TGTGCCTGGAGTATTACACAGGGGTACGAGCAGTACTTC. Translating gives CAWSITQGYEQYF.

This clone was detected a few times. This specimen includes other DNA sequences encoding the same CDR3. CDR3 sequence: CAWNSFSGNTIYF. The CDR3 bases are TGTGCCTGGAATTCCTTCTCTGGAAACACCATATATTTT. The rearrangement joins TRBV30 to TRBJ1-3; D ambiguous. CDR1 GTSNPN and CDR2 SVGIG come from the germline V gene (reference sequence). This CDR3 is built from 13 residues. V lost 4 bases, J lost 0 bases, and 7 bases lay in between.

The chain links TRBV5-1 to TRBJ2-1; 8 bases line up with TRBD2. CDR3 size: 16 residues. The V segment lost 1 base and the J segment 4 bases; nucleotides outside the gene matches: 7. From germline, CDR1 is SGHRS and CDR2 YFSETQ. In nucleotides, the CDR3 is TGCGCCAGCAGCTTGACGGGAGGGACGTGGTACAATGAGCAGTTCTTC. Its translation: CASSLTGGTWYNEQFF.

This clone was seen only once. The chain joins TRBV6-5 to TRBJ1-5, with D possibly TRBD1 on 6 matching bases. V lost 5 bases to trimming and J lost 2 bases, with 10 bases between them. From germline, CDR1 is MNHEY and CDR2 SVGAGI. The CDR3 runs 14 residues. The CDR3 DNA follows: TGTGCCAGCAGTCGCGCAGGGGGCAATCAGCCCCAGCATTTT. It specifies CASSRAGGNQPQHF.

The V call is TRBV24-1, the J call TRBJ2-1, with TRBD2 identical over 9 bases. Germline assignment: CDR1 KGHDR and CDR2 SFDVKD. This CDR3 has 16 amino acids. Losses at the gene ends were 0 bases for V and 2 bases for J; bases not matched to a gene: 1. The CDR3 nucleotides are TGTGCCACCAGTGATTTGGCGGGAGGGGCCTACAATGAGCAGTTCTTC. Translating gives CATSDLAGGAYNEQFF.

The chain couples TRBV5-4 to TRBJ1-1; D perhaps matches TRBD1 (5 bases). The CDR3 sequence is 13 residues long. Germline loops: CDR1 SGHNT, CDR2 YYREEE (reference sequence). V gave up 3 bases and J gave up 4 bases, with 10 bases separating them. The CDR3 loop reads CASSSQDSTEAFF. CDR3 nucleotides: TGTGCCAGCAGCTCACAGGATTCCACTGAAGCTTTCTTT.

This sequence joins TRBV6-2 or TRBV6-3 and TRBJ1-2; 8 bases agree with TRBD1. Losses at the gene ends were 2 bases for V and 8 bases for J; bases not matched to a gene: 7. The CDR3 runs to 14 residues. The germline V gene has CDR1 MNHEY and CDR2 SVGEGT. Here the CDR3 DNA reads TGTGCCAGCAGTTACACCCAGGGGGCGAGGGGCTACACCTTC. It translates to CASSYTQGARGYTF.

The chain's CDR3 is CASSSSTITGELFF. DNA of the CDR3: TGTGCCAGCAGTTCGTCTACTATCACCGGGGAGCTGTTTTTT. V usage is TRBV27 and J usage is TRBJ2-2; D not certain. Germline CDR1 reads MNHEY; CDR2 reads SMNVEV (reference sequence). The CDR3 contains 14 residues. The V end was cut by 4 bases, the J end by 4 bases, with 10 bases between.

The chain has TRBV5-1 and TRBJ2-2; no reliable D call. Germline assignment: CDR1 SGHRS and CDR2 YFSETQ. The germline V and J ends were trimmed by 4 bases and 7 bases, with 17 bases remaining between them. The CDR3 is 15 amino acids. CDR3 DNA sequence: TGCGCCAGCAGCGCCATACCCCTAGAAGGCGGGGAGCTGTTTTTT. Protein sequence: CASSAIPLEGGELFF.